This T cell receptor (beta chain) is drawn from a study of OX40 agonist ivuxolimab in advanced cancers. Study conclusions and caveats: Mean expanded clone counts were higher in CD8+ than CD4+ T cells.

Data came from immunoSEQ multiplex PCR; TCRdb stores just in-frame clones and leaves some out. This sample carries approximately 60,000 clones, more than 80% of them seen once, and the ten largest clones take about 2.5%. Samples were taken at baseline and on day 1 of cycles 4 and 7. Trimming took 7 bases from V and 6 from J; bases not matched to a gene: 7. This CDR3 comprises 14 residues. Germline V gives CDR1 SNHLY, CDR2 FYNNEI. Worth noting for this clone: Its antigen is not known.

Sequenced material: CD4+ or CD8+ T cells sorted from blood, taken in a trial of the OX40 agonist ivuxolimab. The chain employs TRBV2 and TRBJ2-2, with TRBD2 identical over 8 bases. This sequence was found in an adult with an advanced solid tumor such as melanoma, head and neck, liver or kidney cancer. The CDR3 region is CASTVSGTAGELFF. DNA of the CDR3: TGTGCCAGCACCGTTAGCGGGACGGCCGGGGAGCTGTTTTTT.